The clone carrying this TCR beta chain occurred many times. Patients included in sequencing had previously demonstrated CD8+CD57+ cell expansion by flow cytometry. Germline-derived CDR1 and CDR2 are SEHNR and FQNEAQ (reference sequence). The CDR3 sequence is 15 residues long. Trimming pared 2 bases from V and 3 bases from J, leaving 11 bases between. This sample is part of a study of CD8+CD57+ T cells in acquired aplastic anemia. It was genomic DNA that served as the template for profiling TCR beta VDJ and CDR3. Via MiXCR, TCRdb re-called the reads, giving one row per CDR3 protein. The sample shows 190,000 or so distinct CDR3 sequences, over 40% of them seen only once.

This TCR was sampled from a human donor with aplastic anemia. The V and J genes are TRBV7-9 and TRBJ1-5; no clear D gene. The sample was sorted CD4+, CD8+, or CD8+CD57+ T cells (not recorded which) from PBMCs. This CDR3 is CASSLSNSFNQPQHF. The CDR3 DNA sequence: TGTGCCAGCAGCTTAAGTAACAGCTTCAATCAGCCCCAGCATTTT.